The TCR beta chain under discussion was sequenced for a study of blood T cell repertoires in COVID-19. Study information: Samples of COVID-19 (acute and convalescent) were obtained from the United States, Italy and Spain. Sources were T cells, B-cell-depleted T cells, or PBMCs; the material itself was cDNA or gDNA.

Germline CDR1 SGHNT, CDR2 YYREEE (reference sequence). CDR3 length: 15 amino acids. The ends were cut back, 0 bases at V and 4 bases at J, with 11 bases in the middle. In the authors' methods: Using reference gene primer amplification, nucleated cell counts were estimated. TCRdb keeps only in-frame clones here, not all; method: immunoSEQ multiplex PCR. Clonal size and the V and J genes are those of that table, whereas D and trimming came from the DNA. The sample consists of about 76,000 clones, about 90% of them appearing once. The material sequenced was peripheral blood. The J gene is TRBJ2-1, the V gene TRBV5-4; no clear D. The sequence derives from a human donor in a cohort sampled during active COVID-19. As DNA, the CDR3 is TGTGCCAGCAGCTTGGAACCTCAGAATTACAATGAGCAGTTCTTC. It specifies CASSLEPQNYNEQFF.